Sequencing of this TCR beta chain was carried out in a study of cytomegalovirus exposure and HLA in healthy donors. About the study: An analysis done earlier identified 117 million unique TCR beta sequences from 150 million to 200 million T cells.

It was with 60 Vbeta and 13 Jbeta primers that the PCR ran. Some clones are missing from TCRdb's copy, which holds only in-frame ones; the method was immunoSEQ multiplex PCR. The table lists 150,000 to 200,000 clones, 70% to 85% of them singletons. This clone was detected only once. The antigen is unknown. Notes on the study in general: No immune exposure information besides CMV serostatus was available. The presence/absence work took it that sequencing depth was about the same across donors. An analysis was carried out at a later point. It showed that HLA-associated TCR beta chains were more clonally expanded than equally common non-associated chains.

The trim removed 8 bases at V and 4 bases at J, leaving 11 bases unmatched. The CDR3 loop spans 15 amino acids. Looked up from germline, CDR1 is MNHEY and CDR2 is SVGAGI. Source material: PBMCs. This clonotype was sampled from a girl aged 2 to 9 in good health and CMV-seropositive. The chain joins TRBV6-5 to TRBJ2-7, with TRBD1 matching 10 bases. CDR3 in amino acids: CASARAGTGAYEQYF. CDR3 DNA sequence: TGTGCCAGCGCCCGAGCCGGGACAGGGGCGTACGAGCAGTACTTC.